The sequence of this TCR beta chain was determined in a study of cytomegalovirus exposure and HLA in healthy donors. The PCR used 60 Vbeta and 13 Jbeta primers. The data were produced by immunoSEQ multiplex PCR, yet TCRdb's version contains in-frame clones alone and is incomplete. Of some 140,000 clones listed, roughly 8.8% are singletons. Study-level results: There was a cluster of highly shared sequence variants that was likely a sequencing artifact. There were 150 to 200 TCR beta chains listed as cytomegalovirus-associated.

Notes on this clone: Its antigen is not identified.

After removal of 3 bases from V and 10 bases from J, the junction contained 13 bases not matched to a gene. This CDR3 has 15 residues. Germline CDR1 LNHNV, CDR2 YYDKDF (reference sequence). This chain connects TRBV15 to TRBJ2-5, with 8 bases that match TRBD2. The sequence was collected from a woman in her forties in good health and CMV-seropositive. The material sequenced was PBMCs. CDR3 sequence reads: CATSRSGRGGGFQYF. In DNA form, the CDR3 reads TGTGCCACCAGCAGGTCGGGGAGGGGCGGGGGGTTCCAGTACTTC.